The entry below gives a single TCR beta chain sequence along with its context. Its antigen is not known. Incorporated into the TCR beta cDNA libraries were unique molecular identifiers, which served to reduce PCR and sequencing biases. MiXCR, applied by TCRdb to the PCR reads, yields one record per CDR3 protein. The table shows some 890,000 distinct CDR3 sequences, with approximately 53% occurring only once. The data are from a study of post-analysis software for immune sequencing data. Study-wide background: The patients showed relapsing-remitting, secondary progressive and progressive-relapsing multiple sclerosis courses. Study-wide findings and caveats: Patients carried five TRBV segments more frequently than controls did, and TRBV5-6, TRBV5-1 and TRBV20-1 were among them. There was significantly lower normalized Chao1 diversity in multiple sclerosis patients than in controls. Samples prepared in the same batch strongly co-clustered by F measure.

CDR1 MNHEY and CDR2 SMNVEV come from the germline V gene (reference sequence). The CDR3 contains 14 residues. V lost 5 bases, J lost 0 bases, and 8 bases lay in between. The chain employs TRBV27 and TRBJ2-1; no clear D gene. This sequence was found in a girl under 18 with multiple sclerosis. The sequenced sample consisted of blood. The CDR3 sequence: CASSLKSSYNEQFF. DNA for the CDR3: TGTGCCAGCAGTCTTAAAAGCTCCTACAATGAGCAGTTCTTC.